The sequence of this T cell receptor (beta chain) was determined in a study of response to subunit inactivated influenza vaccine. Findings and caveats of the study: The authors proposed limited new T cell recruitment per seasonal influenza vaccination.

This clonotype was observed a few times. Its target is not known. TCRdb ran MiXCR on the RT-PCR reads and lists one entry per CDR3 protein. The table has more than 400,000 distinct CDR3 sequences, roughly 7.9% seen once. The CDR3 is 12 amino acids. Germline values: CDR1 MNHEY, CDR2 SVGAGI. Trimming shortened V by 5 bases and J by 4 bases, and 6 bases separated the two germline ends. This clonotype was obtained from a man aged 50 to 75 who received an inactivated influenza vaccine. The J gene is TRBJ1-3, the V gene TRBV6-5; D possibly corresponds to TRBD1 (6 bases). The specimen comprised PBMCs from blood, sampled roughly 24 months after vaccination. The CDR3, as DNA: TGTGCCAGCAGTAGGGGGGGAAACACCATATATTTT. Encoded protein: CASSRGGNTIYF.